Below, 16 T cell receptor beta chains from the same sample are listed, as sequenced in a study of blood T cells in healthy people across ages. A second PCR of 7 to 11 cycles used a sample-barcoded 5' primer and a J-beta primer mix. TCRdb recomputed calls from the 5' RACE reads with MiXCR, one row per CDR3 protein. This repertoire shows more than 650,000 distinct CDR3 sequences, about a fifth found once; its top ten account for around a fifth. The sample comprised blood. The source of these receptors is a man between 70 and 80 years old in good health.

V and J are TRBV6-5 and TRBJ1-2; TRBD1 aligns across 8 bases. Germline V lookup: CDR1 MNHEY, CDR2 SVGAGI. This CDR3 has 14 amino acids. The trim removed 8 bases at V and 0 bases at J, leaving 5 bases unmatched. The CDR3 protein is CASSWDRTNYGYTF. CDR3 DNA sequence: TGTGCCAGCTCTTGGGACAGGACTAACTATGGCTACACCTTC.

In its sample, this clonotype was seen a few times. CDR3 protein: CSPGTADTQYF. The CDR3 DNA reads as TGCAGTCCAGGGACAGCAGATACGCAGTATTTT. The genes are TRBV20-1 and TRBJ2-3; 7 positions match TRBD1. The germline V gene has CDR1 DFQATT and CDR2 SNEGSKA (reference sequence). The CDR3 extends over 11 amino acids. V lost 8 bases, J lost 4 bases, and 3 bases stayed unmatched.

A word on this clonotype: The conserved phenylalanine or tryptophan normally closing the CDR3 is absent here, so this likely arose from a read error. The chain joins TRBV24-1 to TRBJ1-2; the D gene is possibly TRBD1 (5 bases). CDR3 size: 13 residues. Trimming took off 4 bases at V and 8 bases at J, with 13 bases between the two ends. The germline V gene encodes CDR1 KGHDR and CDR2 SFDVKD. CDR3 amino acids: CATSEPRVRGYTL. The CDR3 nucleotides are TGTGCCACCAGTGAGCCCAGGGTCAGAGGCTACACCCTC.

The chain links TRBV20-1 to TRBJ1-1; the D is unclear. The V end was cut by 5 bases, the J end by 0 bases, with 10 bases between. CDR3 length equals 13 residues. Germline V CDR1 and CDR2: DFQATT, SNEGSKA (reference sequence). The DNA of the CDR3 is TGCAGTGCTCCGCTTCCGGTGAACACTGAAGCTTTCTTT. It translates to CSAPLPVNTEAFF.

This sequence joins TRBV5-1 and TRBJ2-1, with TRBD2 matching over 11 bases. This CDR3 spans 15 amino acids. Per the germline V gene, CDR1 is SGHRS and CDR2 is YFSETQ. V lost 5 bases, J lost 5 bases, and 6 bases stayed unmatched. The CDR3 protein is CASSSLAGGNNEQFF. CDR3 DNA: TGCGCCAGCAGTTCGCTAGCGGGAGGCAACAATGAGCAGTTCTTC.

The genes are TRBV6-5 and TRBJ2-7; D is undetermined. The germline CDR1 and CDR2 sequences are MNHEY and SVGAGI. The CDR3 sequence is 13 residues long. Trimming took off 8 bases at V and 2 bases at J, with 13 bases between the two ends. The CDR3 nucleotides are TGTGCCAGCGCAGTTTCTCCGCCCTACGAGCAGTACTTC. Translating gives CASAVSPPYEQYF.

The J gene is TRBJ2-5, the V gene TRBV20-1; D is possibly TRBD1 (6 bases). The CDR3 is 12 amino acids. Germline lookup yields CDR1 DFQATT and CDR2 SNEGSKA (reference sequence). With 1 base removed from V and 6 bases from J, the gap between germline ends came to 9 bases. The DNA for the CDR3 is TGCAGTGCTAGAGTCAGGGGCCAGACCCAGTACTTC. Translation: CSARVRGQTQYF.

The chain carries TRBV7-8 and TRBJ2-1; 9 bases line up with TRBD2. Germline trimming cut 1 base from V and 1 base from J; bases unmatched to any gene: 11. Germline V gene sequence: CDR1 SGHVS, CDR2 FQNEAQ. The CDR3 is made up of 19 amino acids. The chain's CDR3 is CASSLVSGREGRSYNEQFF. The CDR3 nucleotides read TGTGCCAGCAGCTTAGTATCGGGGCGGGAGGGCCGATCCTACAATGAGCAGTTCTTC.

The chain employs TRBV12-3 or TRBV12-4 and TRBJ1-2; D call uncertain. The V end was cut by 7 bases, the J end by 0 bases, with 9 bases between. The CDR3 is made up of 13 amino acids. The CDR3 loop is CASNLGTNYGYTF. The CDR3 bases are TGTGCCAGCAACCTAGGTACTAACTATGGCTACACCTTC.

This clonotype was recorded a few times. The chain carries TRBV4-1 and TRBJ1-6; 8 nucleotides line up with TRBD1. J gave up 10 bases and V 4 bases, and 18 bases lay outside the gene matches. This CDR3 comprises 18 residues. From germline, CDR1 is MGHRA and CDR2 YSYEKL. CDR3 DNA sequence: TGCGCCAGCAGCCGAGAAGCATCCGGGACAGGACCAAACTCACCCCTCCACTTT. Translation: CASSREASGTGPNSPLHF.

The chain links TRBV24-1 to TRBJ2-5; tentative D call: TRBD1 (5 bases). This CDR3 spans 13 amino acids. V lost 12 bases, J lost 1 base, and 14 bases lay in between. Germline lookup yields CDR1 KGHDR and CDR2 SFDVKD. CDR3 bases: TGTGCCTCACAATCGGACACCCAAGAGACCCAGTACTTC. Residues: CASQSDTQETQYF.

This clonotype was counted many times. This chain uses TRBV12-3 or TRBV12-4 with TRBJ2-3; D unresolved. The CDR3 is made up of 12 amino acids. The V end was cut by 3 bases, the J end by 10 bases, with 11 bases between. The CDR3 reads CASSFLTPAQYF. In DNA form, the CDR3 reads TGTGCCAGCAGTTTTCTGACCCCGGCGCAGTATTTT.

The chain carries TRBV7-9 and TRBJ1-5, with D possibly TRBD1 on 6 matching bases. Per the germline V gene, CDR1 is SEHNR and CDR2 is FQNEAQ (reference sequence). V lost 4 bases to trimming and J lost 4 bases, with 11 bases between them. This CDR3 region has 14 residues. DNA for the CDR3: TGTGCCAGCAGCTCCCGGGGGCGGAATCAGCCCCAGCATTTT. Amino acids: CASSSRGRNQPQHF.

The chain is built from TRBV5-1 and TRBJ2-3; D unclear. The CDR3 totals 14 residues. The V gene lost 1 base and the J gene lost 2 bases, with 8 bases spanning the gap. The germline V gene encodes CDR1 SGHRS and CDR2 YFSETQ. The CDR3 region has the DNA TGCGCCAGCAGCTTGATCCGGCCCACAGATACGCAGTATTTT. Amino acid sequence: CASSLIRPTDTQYF.

The chain uses TRBV20-1 and TRBJ2-1, with 10 positions matching TRBD1. V trimming: 5 bases; J trimming: 7 bases; junction bases outside the gene matches: 5. The CDR3 sequence is 13 residues long. CDR1 is DFQATT, CDR2 SNEGSKA, per germline (reference sequence). The CDR3 sequence: CSAYWTGGNEQFF. In DNA, the CDR3 is TGCAGTGCTTACTGGACAGGGGGGAATGAGCAGTTCTTC.

Ten or more counts support this clonotype. CDR3 sequence: CAISELRTGMTSGRRGKNIQYF. The CDR3 DNA follows: TGTGCCATCAGTGAGTTAAGGACAGGGATGACTAGCGGGAGACGAGGCAAAAACATTCAGTACTTC. J is TRBJ2-4 and V is TRBV10-3; TRBD2 matches at 12 bases. The CDR3 covers 22 residues. The germline V gene has CDR1 ENHRY and CDR2 SYGVKD. V trimming: 1 base; J trimming: 3 bases; junction bases outside the gene matches: 19.